Below, 16 T cell receptor beta chains from the same sample are listed, as sequenced in a study of shared clonotypes between healthy human individuals. Assay used: immunoSEQ multiplex PCR; TCRdb lists only in-frame clones, some missing. The data show a few million clones, around nine tenths seen once. The sample was naive CD4+ T cells sorted from blood. Subset: CD45RA+ positively selected. The receptor source for this set is a man aged 18 to 30 in good health.

V gene TRBV7-9 combines with J gene TRBJ2-5, with 9 bases fitting TRBD2. This CDR3 region has 16 residues. V shed 1 base and J 5 bases; nucleotides not matched to a gene: 8. Per germline, CDR1 SEHNR and CDR2 FQNEAQ (reference sequence). DNA of the CDR3: TGTGCCAGCAGCTTAGATGCGCGGGAGGGCCGCGAGACCCAGTACTTC. Translated, it gives CASSLDAREGRETQYF.

V and J are TRBV10-3 and TRBJ1-1; D remains unclear. Trimming took 2 bases from V and 5 from J, leaving 9 bases between them. CDR3 size: 13 residues. In germline, CDR1 is ENHRY, CDR2 SYGVKD. CDR3 residues: CAISEAGTTEAFF. CDR3 coding DNA: TGTGCCATCAGTGAGGCGGGAACGACTGAAGCTTTCTTT.

The chain links TRBV28 to TRBJ1-1; TRBD1 is a possible D gene (5 bases). Germline CDR1 is MDHEN and CDR2 is SYDVKM. Trimming took off 2 bases at V and 8 bases at J, with 9 bases between the two ends. This CDR3 has 12 residues. Here the CDR3 reads CASSLDPGEAFF. The DNA for the CDR3 is TGTGCCAGCAGTTTAGATCCAGGGGAAGCTTTCTTT.

V usage is TRBV10-3 and J usage is TRBJ1-5; D ambiguous. This CDR3 has 15 residues. Trimming pared 0 bases from V and 2 bases from J, leaving 8 bases between. Germline values: CDR1 ENHRY, CDR2 SYGVKD. DNA of the CDR3: TGTGCCATCAGTGAGTCAGGGATGGGCAATCAGCCCCAGCATTTT. Its translation is CAISESGMGNQPQHF.

The chain employs TRBV5-1 and TRBJ1-6; D is ambiguous. From germline, CDR1 is SGHRS and CDR2 YFSETQ. This CDR3 region has 15 residues. The V end lost 8 bases, the J end lost 0 bases, and 12 bases lay between the germline ends. CDR3 residues: CASHWRSSYNSPLHF. As DNA, the CDR3 is TGCGCCAGTCATTGGCGGAGCTCCTATAATTCACCCCTCCACTTT.

The rearrangement joins TRBV16 to TRBJ1-2; D remains unclear. Germline CDR1 KGHSY, CDR2 FQNENV. V was clipped by 2 bases and J by 2 bases, with 6 bases between them. The CDR3 extends over 13 amino acids. The DNA for the CDR3 is TGTGCCAGCAGCCAAGGCAGCAACTATGGCTACACCTTC. It yields the protein CASSQGSNYGYTF.

This chain uses TRBV7-2 with TRBJ2-5, with D unresolved. The germline V gene has CDR1 SGHTA and CDR2 FQGNSA. V was trimmed by 5 bases and J by 0 bases, leaving 16 bases between them. The CDR3 runs to 16 residues. In DNA form, the CDR3 reads TGTGCCAGCAGCCGGGCTGGCGGAATGTACCAAGAGACCCAGTACTTC. Its protein product is CASSRAGGMYQETQYF.

Points on this clone: Other DNA sequences in this sample translate to the same CDR3. The chain is built from TRBV20-1 and TRBJ1-3, with D uncertain. The CDR3 extends over 11 amino acids. V dropped 4 bases and J dropped 0 bases, with 1 base sitting between them. Germline V gene lookup returns CDR1 DFQATT and CDR2 SNEGSKA (reference sequence). As DNA, the CDR3 is TGCAGTGCTACCTCTGGAAACACCATATATTTT. It codes for CSATSGNTIYF.

The chain uses TRBV5-6 and TRBJ2-1; D uncertain. Trimming cost V 0 bases and J 10 bases, with 8 bases left between them. This CDR3 contains 12 residues. CDR1 SGHDT and CDR2 YYEEEE come from the germline V gene. The CDR3 here is CASSLASYEQFF. The CDR3 DNA reads as TGTGCCAGCAGCTTGGCGAGTTACGAGCAGTTCTTC.

The rearrangement joins TRBV10-2 to TRBJ2-1; maybe TRBD2 (5 bases). In germline, CDR1 is WSHSY, CDR2 SAAADI. The CDR3 runs to 17 residues. V lost 2 bases, J lost 7 bases, and 21 bases lay in between. The CDR3 region is CASSETPQAGGANEQFF. The DNA of the CDR3 is TGCGCCAGCAGTGAGACTCCCCAGGCCGGAGGAGCGAATGAGCAGTTCTTC.

In its sample, this clone was seen once. The same CDR3 can be traced to other DNA sequences in this sample. The V gene is TRBV2, the J gene TRBJ1-5; TRBD1 agrees at 9 bases. This CDR3 region has 14 residues. Trimming cost V 5 bases and J 4 bases; bases outside gene matches: 3. Germline V gives CDR1 SNHLY, CDR2 FYNNEI. The CDR3 DNA is TGTGCCAGCAGTACGGGACAGGGTAATCAGCCCCAGCATTTT. Encoded protein: CASSTGQGNQPQHF.

CDR3 DNA sequence: TGTGCCATCAGTGCTAGCGGGGGGGCCATGCAGTATTTT. Amino acids: CAISASGGAMQYF. The V gene is TRBV10-3, the J gene TRBJ2-3; 12 positions agree with TRBD2. The CDR3 has 13 amino acids. The germline gives CDR1 ENHRY, CDR2 SYGVKD. After removal of 4 bases from V and 11 bases from J, the junction contained 4 bases not matched to a gene.

The V gene is TRBV30, the J gene TRBJ2-3; D uncertain. V was shortened by 0 bases and J by 6 bases, with 10 bases between the two germline ends. The CDR3 extends over 13 amino acids. Germline V gene lookup returns CDR1 GTSNPN and CDR2 SVGIG (reference sequence). DNA for the CDR3: TGTGCCTGGAGTGTATCTACCATCGATACGCAGTATTTT. Protein: CAWSVSTIDTQYF.

This rearrangement joins TRBV19 to TRBJ2-2; D is undetermined. The V gene's germline CDR1 is LNHDA and CDR2 SQIVND (reference sequence). Between the trimmed V and J ends, which lost 5 bases and 0 bases, there was a span of 13 bases. The CDR3 loop spans 16 amino acids. The CDR3, as DNA: TGTGCCAGTAGTCCTAGGGCGGAGTCGAACACCGGGGAGCTGTTTTTT. Its translation is CASSPRAESNTGELFF.

V gene TRBV6-1 combines with J gene TRBJ1-1; D is possibly TRBD1 (5 bases). The V end lost 8 bases, the J end lost 11 bases, and 18 bases lay between the germline ends. The CDR3 covers 12 residues. Germline CDR1 reads MNHNS; CDR2 reads SASEGT. The CDR3 nucleotides read TGTGCCAGCTCCCCTCCGGGGCGCGGGGCTTTCTTT. Translating gives CASSPPGRGAFF.

The chain uses TRBV11-2 and TRBJ2-5; 9 bases are shared with TRBD2. The J call may be in error: the DNA end matches TRBJ2-7 better. Germline-derived CDR1 and CDR2 are SGHAT and FQNNGV. The CDR3 length is 15 residues. CDR3 bases: TGTGCCAGCAGCTTATCTAGCGGGGATAGCTACGAGCAGTACTTC. Encoded protein: CASSLSSGDSYEQYF.